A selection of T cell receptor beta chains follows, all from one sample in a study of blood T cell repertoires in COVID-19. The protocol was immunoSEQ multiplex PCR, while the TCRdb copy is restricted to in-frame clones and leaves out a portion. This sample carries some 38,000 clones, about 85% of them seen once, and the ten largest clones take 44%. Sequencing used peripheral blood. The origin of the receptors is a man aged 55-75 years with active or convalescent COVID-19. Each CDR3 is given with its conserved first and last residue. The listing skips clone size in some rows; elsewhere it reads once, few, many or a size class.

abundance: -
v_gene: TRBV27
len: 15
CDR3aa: CASSLATGGNYGYTF

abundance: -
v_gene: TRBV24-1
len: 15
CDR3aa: CATSDLGQGLETQYF

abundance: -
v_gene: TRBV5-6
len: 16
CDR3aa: CASSLVRQGADYGYTF

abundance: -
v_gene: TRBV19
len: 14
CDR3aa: CASSIKAVAGEQFF

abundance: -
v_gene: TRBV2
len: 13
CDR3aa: CASMQGGALTQYF

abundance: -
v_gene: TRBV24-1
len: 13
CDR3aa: CATSDTADYGYTF

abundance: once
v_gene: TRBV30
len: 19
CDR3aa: CAWSVTSFGDRNLDTEAFF

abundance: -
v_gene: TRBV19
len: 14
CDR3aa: CASSISGGSEKLFF

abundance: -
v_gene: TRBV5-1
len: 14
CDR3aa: CASSFGTGNTEAFF

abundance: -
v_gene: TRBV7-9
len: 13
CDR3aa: CASSSTPSYGYTF

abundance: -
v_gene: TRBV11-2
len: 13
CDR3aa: CASSIRLQETQYF

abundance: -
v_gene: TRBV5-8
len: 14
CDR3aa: CASNRGSYNSPLHF

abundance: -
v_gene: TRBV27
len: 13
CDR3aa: CASSPLRDYGYTF

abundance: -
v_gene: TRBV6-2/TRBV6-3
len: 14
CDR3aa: CASSTGIRGPTQYF

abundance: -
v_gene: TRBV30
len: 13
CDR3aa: CAWSRDRPYGYTF

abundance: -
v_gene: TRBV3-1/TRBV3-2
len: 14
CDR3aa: CASSQETLNTEAFF

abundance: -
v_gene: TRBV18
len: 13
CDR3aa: CASSPTGGIEAFF

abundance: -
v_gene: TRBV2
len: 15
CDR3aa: CASSEGTGGYQPQHF

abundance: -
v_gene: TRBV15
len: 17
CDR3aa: CATSTGTGSTLTDTQYF

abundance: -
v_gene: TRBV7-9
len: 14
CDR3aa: CASSQGLAGYEQFF

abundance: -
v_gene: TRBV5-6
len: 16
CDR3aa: CASSSRGLISGNTIYF

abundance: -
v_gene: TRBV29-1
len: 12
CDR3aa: CSVTTGGRSDTF

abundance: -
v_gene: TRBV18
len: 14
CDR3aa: CASSPPGQGPSMAF

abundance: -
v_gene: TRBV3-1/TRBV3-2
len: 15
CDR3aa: CASSPRDIPNEKLFF

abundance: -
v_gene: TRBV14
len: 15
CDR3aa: CASSQALRGSETQYF

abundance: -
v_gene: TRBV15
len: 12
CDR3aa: CATSRDGGKAFF

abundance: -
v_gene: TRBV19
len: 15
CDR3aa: CASSRKRVSSYEQFF

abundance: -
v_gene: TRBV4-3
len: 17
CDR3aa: CASSQNLGDRGTDTQYF

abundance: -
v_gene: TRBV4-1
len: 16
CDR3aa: CASSQVGDRALLPLHF

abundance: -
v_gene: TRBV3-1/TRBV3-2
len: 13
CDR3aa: CASSPTGWTEAFF

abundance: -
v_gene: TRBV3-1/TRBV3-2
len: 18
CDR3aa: CASSQEGSSGGLYNEQFF

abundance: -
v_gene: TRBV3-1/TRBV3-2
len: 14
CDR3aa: CASSQGAGRETQYF

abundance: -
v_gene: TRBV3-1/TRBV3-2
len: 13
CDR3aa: CASSQGPTPKAFF

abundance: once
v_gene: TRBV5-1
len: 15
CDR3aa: CASSLAQAYSGELFF

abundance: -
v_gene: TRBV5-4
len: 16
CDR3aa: CASSSSGGLSFYGYTF

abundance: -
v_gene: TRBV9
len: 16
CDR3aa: CASSVASGSANNEQFF

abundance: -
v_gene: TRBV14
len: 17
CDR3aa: CASSQAGTGLSGNTIYF

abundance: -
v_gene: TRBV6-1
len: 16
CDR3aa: CASSEVGAGVNYGYTF

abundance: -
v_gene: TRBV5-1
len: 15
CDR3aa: CASSFLDYQNNEQFF

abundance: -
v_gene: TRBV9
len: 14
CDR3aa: CASRASGTPDTQYF

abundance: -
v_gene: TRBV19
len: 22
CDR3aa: CASSIDLRQGASLGDSNQPQHF

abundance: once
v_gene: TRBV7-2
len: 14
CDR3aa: CASSSQGTDTEAFF

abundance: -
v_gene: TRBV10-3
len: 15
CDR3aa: CAISGGGTSGETQYF